This paragraph reports one TCR beta chain. The data stem from a study of cytomegalovirus exposure and HLA in healthy donors. This PCR relied on a set of 60 Vbeta primers and 13 Jbeta primers. Data came from immunoSEQ multiplex PCR; TCRdb stores just in-frame clones and leaves some out. Of some 160,000 clones listed, around 80% were seen once; the top ten hold around 1.4%. The V gene's germline CDR1 is SGHRS and CDR2 YFSETQ. Losses at the gene ends were 0 bases for V and 9 bases for J; bases not matched to a gene: 7. There are 15 residues in the CDR3. The sequenced material came from PBMCs. The chain uses TRBV5-1 and TRBJ1-5, with 9 bases fitting TRBD1. This clonotype originated in a woman between 18 and 30 years old in good health and CMV-seronegative. CDR3 sequence: CASSLGDRAVGPQHF. CDR3 DNA: TGCGCCAGCAGCTTGGGGGACAGGGCCGTGGGGCCCCAGCATTTT.